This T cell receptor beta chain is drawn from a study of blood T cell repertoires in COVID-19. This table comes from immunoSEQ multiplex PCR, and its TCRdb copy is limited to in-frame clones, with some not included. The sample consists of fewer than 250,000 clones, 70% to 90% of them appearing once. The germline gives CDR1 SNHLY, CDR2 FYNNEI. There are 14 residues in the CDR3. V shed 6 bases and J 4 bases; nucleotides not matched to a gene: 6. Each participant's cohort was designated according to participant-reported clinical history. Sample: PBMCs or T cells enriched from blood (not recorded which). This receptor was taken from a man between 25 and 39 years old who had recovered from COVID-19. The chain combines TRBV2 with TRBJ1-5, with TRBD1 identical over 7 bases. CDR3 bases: TGTGCCAGCAGCGCAGGCAGGGGGAATCAGCCCCAGCATTTT. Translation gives CASSAGRGNQPQHF. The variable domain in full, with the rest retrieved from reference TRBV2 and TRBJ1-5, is EPEVTQTPSHQVTQMGQEVILRCVPISNHLYFYWYRQILGQKVEFLVSFYNNEISEKSEIFDDQFSVERPDGSNFTLKIRSTKLEDSAMYFCASSAGRGNQPQHFGDGTRLSIL.